The T cell receptor (beta chain) under discussion was sequenced for a study of T cell changes during pregnancy in multiple sclerosis. Profiled with immunoSEQ multiplex PCR; TCRdb holds only in-frame clones, not every one. This table holds fewer than 150,000 clones, approximately 96% found once. V was pared by 4 bases and J by 5 bases, with 6 bases of the junction left unmatched. Germline lookup yields CDR1 LGHNA and CDR2 YNFKEQ. The CDR3 totals 16 residues. V and J are TRBV4-2 and TRBJ1-4; the match to TRBD1 covers 11 bases. The source was peripheral blood, collected after pregnancy. The receptor was isolated from a female donor with multiple sclerosis, enrolled in a pregnancy study. CDR3 amino acids: CASSPGQGVSNEKLFF. CDR3 sequence (DNA): TGTGCCAGCAGCCCGGGACAGGGGGTGTCCAATGAAAAACTGTTTTTT.